The entry below describes one TCR beta chain. Its antigen is undetermined. This CDR3 contains 15 residues. CDR1 is KGHSH, CDR2 LQKENI, per germline. Losses at the gene ends were 1 base for V and 6 bases for J; bases not matched to a gene: 3. TCRdb independently ran MiXCR on the reads; one entry per CDR3 protein. The sample gives approximately 180,000 distinct CDR3 sequences, about 20% of which show up once; around 2.7% is in the top ten. The source of the sample is a study of T cell repertoires in cytomegalovirus infection. Overall study: Through public TCR beta signatures, both CMV infection and matching HLA type were indicated. Findings and caveats of the study: CMV-specific HLA-C-restricted TCR beta clonotypes dominated the ex vivo response.

The sequence came from a human donor in good health (CMV status not recorded). Some clones in this sample may be carry-over from other donors' samples. Sequencing was done on a sample of PBMCs. The rearrangement joins TRBV18 to TRBJ2-3; 11 bases fit TRBD1. CDR3 sequence reads: CASSPLGQGEDTQYF. In DNA form, the CDR3 reads TGTGCCAGCTCACCACTGGGACAGGGGGAGGATACGCAGTATTTT.